Below are 17 T cell receptor beta chains sequenced from a single sample in a study of CD8 T cells in Susac syndrome. The authors reverse transcribed 0.5 to 1 ug RNA with random hexamers. TCRdb ran MiXCR on the immunoSEQ multiplex PCR reads and lists one entry per CDR3 protein. The sample holds over 120,000 distinct CDR3 sequences, around 95% seen once. Sequencing was done on a sample of CD4+ T cells from PBMCs. The receptors were gathered from a human donor with Susac syndrome.

The rearrangement links TRBV18 to TRBJ1-4; D is ambiguous. This CDR3 is built from 15 residues. Trimming shortened V by 3 bases and J by 8 bases, and 16 bases separated the two germline ends. The germline V gene has CDR1 KGHSH and CDR2 LQKENI. In nucleotides, the CDR3 is TGTGCCAGCTCACCGTTTAACAGAGGCTCGGAAAAACTGTTTTTT. Its translation: CASSPFNRGSEKLFF.

This chain uses TRBV20-1 with TRBJ2-5, with D possibly matching TRBD2 (5 bases). Germline CDR1 and CDR2: DFQATT and SNEGSKA (reference sequence). The CDR3 length is 15 residues. V lost 3 bases and J lost 4, with 18 bases in between. DNA of the CDR3: TGCAGTGCTAGGCAGGCTAGCCTTGTGCGAGAGACCCAGTACTTC. Protein product: CSARQASLVRETQYF.

This sequence joins TRBV12-3 or TRBV12-4 and TRBJ2-1; D possibly corresponds to TRBD1 (5 bases). V was trimmed by 5 bases and J by 7 bases, leaving 12 bases between them. The CDR3 runs 13 residues. The CDR3 DNA sequence: TGTGCCAGCAGTCCCAGGGTTTGGAATGAGCAGTTCTTC. It codes for CASSPRVWNEQFF.

This clonotype is a singleton in its sample. This chain uses TRBV28 with TRBJ2-7, with D tentatively TRBD1 or TRBD2 (6 bases each). Germline CDR1 reads MDHEN; CDR2 reads SYDVKM. V was shortened by 7 bases and J by 6 bases, with 16 bases between the two germline ends. The CDR3 runs to 13 residues. The CDR3 region is CASTALGGGEQYF. The CDR3 nucleotides read TGTGCCAGCACCGCCTTGGGGGGCGGCGAGCAGTACTTC. The full variable domain, with the rest looked up from reference TRBV28 and TRBJ2-7, is DVKVTQSSRYLVKRTGEKVFLECVQDMDHENMFWYRQDPGLGLRLIYFSYDVKMKEKGDIPEGYSVSREKKERFSLILESASTNQTSMYLCASTALGGGEQYFGPGTRLTVT.

The gene calls are TRBV7-9 and TRBJ1-2; D not resolved. Germline V gives CDR1 SEHNR, CDR2 FQNEAQ (reference sequence). V was pared by 2 bases and J by 10 bases, with 17 bases between. The CDR3 loop spans 14 amino acids. CDR3 sequence (DNA): TGTGCCAGCAGCTTACTGGCGGCCTTTGATGACTACACCTTC. It is translated as CASSLLAAFDDYTF. Drawing the rest from reference TRBV7-9 and TRBJ1-2, the complete variable domain is DTGVSQNPRHKITKRGQNVTFRCDPISEHNRLYWYRQTLGQGPEFLTYFQNEAQLEKSRLLSDRFSAERPKGSFSTLEIQRTEQGDSAMYLCASSLLAAFDDYTFGSGTRLTVV.

CDR3: CASSPGTIGDTQYF. CDR3 bases: TGTGCCAGCAGTCCAGGGACCATCGGAGATACGCAGTATTTT. The rearrangement uses TRBV27 and TRBJ2-3, with D perhaps being TRBD1 or TRBD2 (5 bases each). V was pared by 5 bases and J by 5 bases, with 14 bases between. Germline CDR1 is MNHEY and CDR2 is SMNVEV (reference sequence). There are 14 residues in the CDR3.

J is TRBJ2-7 and V is TRBV20-1; 10 bases fit TRBD2. V trimming: 0 bases; J trimming: 6 bases; junction bases outside the gene matches: 5. CDR1 is DFQATT and CDR2 is SNEGSKA in the germline V gene (reference sequence). The CDR3 consists of 14 residues. The chain's CDR3 is CSARDGLAEVEQYF. The CDR3 nucleotides read TGCAGTGCTAGAGATGGACTAGCGGAAGTCGAGCAGTACTTC.

The chain joins TRBV12-3 or TRBV12-4 to TRBJ2-3; D remains unclear. Trimming cost V 4 bases and J 6 bases, with 11 bases left between them. The CDR3 totals 13 residues. The CDR3 DNA is TGTGCCAGCAGTTCCTTCGTCGGGGATACGCAGTATTTT. It translates to CASSSFVGDTQYF.

The V call is TRBV29-1, the J call TRBJ2-1, with D unclear. Germline V gene lookup returns CDR1 SQVTM and CDR2 ANQGSEA. V was pared by 7 bases and J by 0 bases, with 16 bases between. The CDR3 runs 15 residues. The CDR3 DNA is TGCAGCGCAAGGACCGGCCTCAGCTCCTACAATGAGCAGTTCTTC. Its translation is CSARTGLSSYNEQFF.

V gene TRBV3-1 combines with J gene TRBJ2-7; D is unclear. The CDR3 contains 16 residues. V was pared by 1 base and J by 0 bases, with 13 bases between. Per germline, CDR1 LGHDT and CDR2 YNNKEL (reference sequence). The CDR3 sequence is CASSQGNPVASYEQYF. CDR3 DNA: TGTGCCAGCAGCCAAGGGAACCCGGTGGCCTCCTACGAGCAGTACTTC.

The chain joins TRBV29-1 to TRBJ2-1; 8 bases fit TRBD1. Germline V gene sequence: CDR1 SQVTM, CDR2 ANQGSEA. After removal of 5 bases from V and 9 bases from J, the junction contained 6 bases not matched to a gene. CDR3 length: 12 amino acids. In DNA form, the CDR3 reads TGCAGCGTTCCCCTTACAGGGGGTGAGCAGTTCTTC. Its translation: CSVPLTGGEQFF.

This sequence joins TRBV29-1 and TRBJ2-3; no clear D gene. This CDR3 contains 13 residues. The germline CDR1 and CDR2 sequences are SQVTM and ANQGSEA. Deletions cut 4 bases from V and 0 bases from J, with 8 bases between. This CDR3 is CSVVRVSTDTQYF. The CDR3 region has the DNA TGCAGCGTTGTCAGAGTTAGCACAGATACGCAGTATTTT.

This rearrangement joins TRBV11-2 to TRBJ2-1; possibly TRBD1 for D (6 bases). This CDR3 spans 15 amino acids. Trimming shortened V by 7 bases and J by 0 bases, and 13 bases separated the two germline ends. Per the germline V gene, CDR1 is SGHAT and CDR2 is FQNNGV. The CDR3 DNA sequence: TGTGCCAGCATCAAGGGGGAATCCTCCTACAATGAGCAGTTCTTC. It is translated as CASIKGESSYNEQFF.

The CDR3 spells CSARDLVDSYGYTF. For the CDR3, the DNA is TGCAGTGCTAGAGATCTCGTAGATTCCTATGGCTACACCTTC. The chain combines TRBV20-1 with TRBJ1-2; D is uncertain. The CDR3 extends over 14 amino acids. V was trimmed by 0 bases and J by 4 bases, leaving 12 bases between them. Germline V gene data show CDR1 as DFQATT and CDR2 as SNEGSKA (reference sequence).

This chain links TRBV20-1 with TRBJ1-2, with D unresolved. Deletions cut 2 bases from V and 0 bases from J, with 7 bases between. This CDR3 comprises 13 residues. Germline V CDR1 and CDR2: DFQATT, SNEGSKA (reference sequence). CDR3 protein: CSARLGTNYGYTF. DNA of the CDR3: TGCAGTGCTAGACTCGGGACTAACTATGGCTACACCTTC.

The count of this clonotype is one. V usage is TRBV12-3 or TRBV12-4 and J usage is TRBJ2-3; 8 bases are shared with TRBD2. The CDR3 is made up of 14 amino acids. V shed 6 bases, J shed 1 base, and the junction held 3 bases outside the gene matches. CDR3 sequence: CASRTAGGTDTQYF. The CDR3 DNA reads as TGTGCCAGCAGAACAGCGGGGGGCACAGATACGCAGTATTTT.

The V call is TRBV9, the J call TRBJ2-1; tentatively, D is TRBD2 (5 bases). Trimming took 0 bases from V and 9 from J, leaving 13 bases between them. Germline V gives CDR1 SGDLS, CDR2 YYNGEE. CDR3 length: 14 amino acids. CDR3 in DNA: TGTGCCAGCAGCGTAGGTAGCGAGAGGAGTGAGCAGTTCTTC. Protein: CASSVGSERSEQFF.